The rows below give T cell receptor beta chains drawn from one sample of a study of T-cell reconstitution after alpha-beta-depleted transplantation in children. TCRdb redid the calling of the PCR reads with MiXCR, one entry per CDR3 protein. Of about 590,000 distinct CDR3 sequences listed, approximately 12% are singletons. The sequencing here drew on PBMCs, mostly from graft donor cells, taken 360 days after TCRalphabeta/CD19-depleted stem cell transplant. The receptors come from a male patient under 18 who had a stem cell transplant for acute myeloid leukemia, so the T cells may come from the graft donor. CDR3s include the opening cysteine and the closing phenylalanine or tryptophan. The D gene is left open where the match is weak. Expanded clones get a size class; other rows say once, few or many, or leave the size out.

V	D	size	J	CDR3	DNA
TRBV10-3	NA	NA	TRBJ1-2	CAISTGPGDYGYTF	TGTGCCATCAGTACCGGGCCTGGGGACTATGGCTACACCTTC
TRBV27	NA	NA	TRBJ1-5	CASSLSRGGQPQHF	TGTGCCAGCAGTTTATCCAGGGGAGGCCAGCCCCAGCATTTT
TRBV28	NA	few	TRBJ2-7	CASSWSFSYEQYF	TGTGCCAGCAGTTGGTCCTTCTCCTACGAGCAGTACTTC
TRBV6-5	NA	NA	TRBJ2-5	CASSYDAPGETQYF	TGTGCCAGCAGTTATGATGCGCCAGGGGAGACCCAGTACTTC
TRBV28	TRBD2	NA	TRBJ2-5	CASSLFGSGLAGAETQYF	TGTGCCAGCAGTTTATTTGGTTCCGGACTAGCGGGAGCAGAGACCCAGTACTTC
TRBV28	NA	few	TRBJ2-7	CASSLSGQNSYEQYF	TGTGCCAGCAGTTTATCTGGACAGAACTCCTACGAGCAGTACTTC
TRBV30	TRBD1	NA	TRBJ1-5	CAWSVKGTGSQPQHF	TGTGCCTGGAGTGTAAAAGGGACAGGGAGCCAGCCCCAGCATTTT
TRBV7-6	TRBD2	NA	TRBJ2-1	CASSLNRGTSGNNEQFF	TGTGCCAGCAGCTTAAATCGAGGGACTAGCGGGAACAATGAGCAGTTCTTC
TRBV5-1	NA	NA	TRBJ2-5	CASSSSFAWGQETQYF	TGCGCCAGCAGCTCGTCTTTCGCGTGGGGTCAAGAGACCCAGTACTTC
TRBV19	NA	few	TRBJ2-5	CASSTFQETQYF	TGTGCCAGTAGTACCTTCCAAGAGACCCAGTACTTC
TRBV4-3	NA	few	TRBJ2-3	CASSQEDRRHTDTQYF	TGCGCCAGCAGCCAAGAAGATCGAAGGCACACAGATACGCAGTATTTT
TRBV27	TRBD2	few	TRBJ2-1	CASSLYRLAGEVNEQFF	TGTGCCAGCAGCCTCTATCGACTAGCGGGAGAAGTAAATGAGCAGTTCTTC
TRBV20-1	TRBD2	NA	TRBJ2-1	CSARGASGSGNEQFF	TGCAGTGCTAGGGGGGCTAGCGGGAGTGGCAATGAGCAGTTCTTC
TRBV24-1	TRBD1	many	TRBJ2-1	CATSDPTGGHYNEQFF	TGTGCCACCAGTGACCCGACAGGGGGTCACTACAATGAGCAGTTCTTC
TRBV7-3	TRBD2	few	TRBJ2-1	CASSRLRLAGYNEQFF	TGTGCCAGCAGCCGATTAAGACTAGCGGGGTACAATGAGCAGTTCTTC
TRBV7-2	NA	few	TRBJ2-7	CASSQSGEGTGAYEQYF	TGTGCCAGCAGCCAAAGCGGGGAGGGGACAGGAGCCTACGAGCAGTACTTC
TRBV7-8	NA	few	TRBJ2-7	CASSRDGPDYEQYF	TGTGCCAGCAGCCGCGACGGCCCGGACTACGAGCAGTACTTC
TRBV7-6	NA	many	TRBJ2-5	CASSLVYGRDGETQYF	TGTGCCAGCAGCTTAGTGTACGGGCGGGATGGAGAGACCCAGTACTTC
TRBV29-1	NA	NA	TRBJ2-1	CSVSRGTYNEQFF	TGCAGCGTTTCCAGGGGGACTTACAATGAGCAGTTCTTC
TRBV12-3/TRBV12-4	NA	few	TRBJ2-3	CASSFDGLRTDTQYF	TGTGCCAGCAGTTTTGACGGGTTGCGCACAGATACGCAGTATTTT
TRBV4-3	TRBD1	many	TRBJ1-1	CASSLTGFTEAFF	TGCGCCAGCAGCCTGACAGGGTTCACTGAAGCTTTCTTT